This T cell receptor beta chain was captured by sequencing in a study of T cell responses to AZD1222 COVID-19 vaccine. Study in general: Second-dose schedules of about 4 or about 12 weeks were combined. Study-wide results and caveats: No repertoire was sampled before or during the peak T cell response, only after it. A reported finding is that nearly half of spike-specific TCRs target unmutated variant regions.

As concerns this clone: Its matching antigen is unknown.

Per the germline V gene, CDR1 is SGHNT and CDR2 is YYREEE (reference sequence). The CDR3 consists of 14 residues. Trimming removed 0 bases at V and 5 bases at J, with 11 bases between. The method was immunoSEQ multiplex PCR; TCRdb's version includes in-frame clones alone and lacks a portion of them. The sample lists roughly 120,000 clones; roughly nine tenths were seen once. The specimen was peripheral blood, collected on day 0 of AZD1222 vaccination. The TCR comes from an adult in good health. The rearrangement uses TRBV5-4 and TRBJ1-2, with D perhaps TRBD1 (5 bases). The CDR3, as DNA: TGTGCCAGCAGCTTGGAGGGACGTACATATGGCTACACCTTC. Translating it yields CASSLEGRTYGYTF.